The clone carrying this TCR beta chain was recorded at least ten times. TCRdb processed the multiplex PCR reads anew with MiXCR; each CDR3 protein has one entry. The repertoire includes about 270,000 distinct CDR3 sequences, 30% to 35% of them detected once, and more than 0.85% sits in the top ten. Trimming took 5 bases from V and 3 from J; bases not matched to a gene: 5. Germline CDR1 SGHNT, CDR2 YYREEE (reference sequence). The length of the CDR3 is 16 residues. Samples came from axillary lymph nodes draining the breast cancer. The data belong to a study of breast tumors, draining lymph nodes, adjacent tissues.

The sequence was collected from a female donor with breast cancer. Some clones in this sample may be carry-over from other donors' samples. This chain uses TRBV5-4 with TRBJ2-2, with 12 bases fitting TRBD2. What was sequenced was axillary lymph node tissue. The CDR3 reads CASRTSGRVDTGELFF. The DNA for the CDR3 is TGTGCCAGCAGGACTAGCGGGAGAGTGGACACCGGGGAGCTGTTTTTT.